This T cell receptor (beta chain) stems from a study of T cells after yellow fever vaccination. Study-level results: Repertoires sorted by FACS could include abundant clonotypes that are contaminants from the bulk population. Primary-vaccination clones mostly resurfaced post-booster (nearly 97% CD4, approximately 90% CD8).

Trimming took off 6 bases at V and 5 bases at J, with 12 bases between the two ends. CDR1 and CDR2 from the germline V gene are MNHEY and SVGEGT. This CDR3 region has 13 residues. This clonotype was counted at least ten times. The antigen is unknown. The TCR cDNA carried a universal primer site and UMIs from 5'RACE template switching. One entry per CDR3 protein, called by TCRdb with MiXCR from the 5' RACE reads. The sample includes about 210,000 distinct CDR3 sequences, approximately 3.2% of them seen just once. The receptor was isolated from a man younger than 35 who received the YFV17D yellow fever vaccine. The sample consisted of CD4+ T cells sorted from PBMCs, taken 10 days after the yellow fever booster vaccination. The chain has TRBV6-2 or TRBV6-3 and TRBJ2-3, with D uncertain. The CDR3 nucleotides are TGTGCCAGCAGCCCCCCGCTTGGAGATACGCAGTATTTT. Translation: CASSPPLGDTQYF.